The entry below describes one T cell receptor (beta chain). From germline, CDR1 is MNHEY and CDR2 SMNVEV (reference sequence). J gave up 5 bases and V 1 base, and 7 bases lay outside the gene matches. CDR3 length: 16 residues. TCRdb redid the calling of the PCR reads with MiXCR, one entry per CDR3 protein. The table lists 15,000 or so distinct CDR3 sequences, 47% of them singletons. The data originate from a study of tumor-infiltrating lymphocytes in oesophageal squamous cell carcinoma. Sequencing was done on a sample of normal esophageal tissue next to the tumor. The rearrangement uses TRBV27 and TRBJ2-7; 11 bases agree with TRBD1. The sequence was collected from a female donor with esophageal squamous cell carcinoma. The CDR3 DNA reads TGTGCCAGCAGTTTATTCCGGGACAGGGGGATCCACGAGCAGTACTTC. Protein product: CASSLFRDRGIHEQYF.